This T cell receptor beta chain was captured in a study of cytomegalovirus exposure and HLA in healthy donors. Findings of the study overall: It emerged from a later analysis that several of the most significant clusters appeared to be linked to common viral pathogens. A further, later analysis showed that HLA-associated TCR beta chains (compared with equally common others) were more clonally expanded. Later on, an analysis tied some 17,000 TCR beta sequences to HLA alleles at 0.05 false discovery rate.

This clone was counted a few times. Its antigen is unknown. CDR1 is GTSNPN, CDR2 SVGIG, per germline (reference sequence). The CDR3 loop spans 17 amino acids. The V gene lost 6 bases and the J gene lost 0 bases, with 18 bases spanning the gap. It was with 60 Vbeta and 13 Jbeta primers that the PCR ran. Clones were sequenced by immunoSEQ multiplex PCR, and TCRdb holds only the in-frame ones, with some missing. The sample comprises about 180,000 clones, just over 75% of which are singletons, and approximately 1.5% rests with the top ten. The sequence was obtained from a young woman in good health and CMV-seropositive. Material for sequencing was PBMCs. The gene calls are TRBV30 and TRBJ2-6, with a weak D call TRBD1 (7 bases). The CDR3 loop is CACNRGSGSSGANVLTF. CDR3 nucleotide sequence: TGTGCCTGTAACAGGGGTTCCGGGAGCTCTGGGGCCAACGTCCTGACTTTC.